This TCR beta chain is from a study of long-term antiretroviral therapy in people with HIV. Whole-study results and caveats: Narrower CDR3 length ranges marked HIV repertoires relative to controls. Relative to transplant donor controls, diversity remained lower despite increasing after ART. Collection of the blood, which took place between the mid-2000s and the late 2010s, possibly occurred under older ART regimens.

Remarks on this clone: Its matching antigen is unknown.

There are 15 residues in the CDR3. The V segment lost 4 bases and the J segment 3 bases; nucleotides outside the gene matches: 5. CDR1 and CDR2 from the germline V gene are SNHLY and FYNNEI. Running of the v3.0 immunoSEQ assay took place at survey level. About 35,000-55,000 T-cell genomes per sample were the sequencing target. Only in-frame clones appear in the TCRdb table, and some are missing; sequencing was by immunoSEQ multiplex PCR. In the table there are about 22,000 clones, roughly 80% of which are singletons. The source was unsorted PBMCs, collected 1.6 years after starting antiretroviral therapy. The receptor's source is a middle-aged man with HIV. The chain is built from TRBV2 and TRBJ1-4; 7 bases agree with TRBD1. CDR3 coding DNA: TGTGCCAGCAGTGGGATCAGGGGGTCTAATGAAAAACTGTTTTTT. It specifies CASSGIRGSNEKLFF.